The rows below give T cell receptor beta chains drawn from one sample of a study of T cells in Graves' hyperthyroidism and ophthalmopathy. TCRdb re-called the multiplex PCR reads through MiXCR, storing one row per CDR3 protein. The sample records about 520,000 distinct CDR3 sequences, roughly 25% being singletons. Sequenced sample: blood. These receptors were collected from a woman in her thirties with Graves' ophthalmopathy. The conserved cysteine and the conserved F or W are not part of the CDR3 here. Some rows mark clone size as missing; the rest say once, few, many or name a class of expanded clone.

V gene	clone size	J gene	CDR3 protein
TRBV4-1	few	TRBJ1-5	ASSQGDGEGIQPQH
TRBV27	once	TRBJ2-2	ATGAGELF
TRBV11-2	few	TRBJ1-6	ASSLLTYNSPLH
TRBV12-3/TRBV12-4	NA	TRBJ1-6	ASSHPGRPLH
TRBV20-1	NA	TRBJ2-7	SARDLGQVSYEQY
TRBV18	NA	TRBJ2-7	ASSPSGQGYAEQY
TRBV29-1	many	TRBJ2-4	SVGIEGEGDIQY
TRBV28	NA	TRBJ2-7	ASSLSRGRLEQY
TRBV2	NA	TRBJ1-5	ASTYRGAAPNQPQH
TRBV28	many	TRBJ2-7	ASSLRGLSYEQY
TRBV2	many	TRBJ2-7	ASSQTQGAYEQY
TRBV29-1	many	TRBJ1-1	SVEDTRGTEAF
TRBV6-1	NA	TRBJ2-7	ASRNPGGGGEQY
TRBV28	few	TRBJ2-6	ASSFRGAGANVLT
TRBV25-1	NA	TRBJ1-1	ASSPIWTDTEAF
TRBV19	many	TRBJ1-1	ASSIPGVGAEAF
TRBV20-1	once	TRBJ2-5	SALSGNQETQY
TRBV6-2/TRBV6-3	many	TRBJ2-7	ASSPTRTGDYEQY
TRBV6-1	many	TRBJ2-5	ASSGRFLETQY
TRBV20-1	many	TRBJ1-1	SARDRSGYTEAF
TRBV7-9	NA	TRBJ2-7	ASSSGQGPYELY
TRBV27	few	TRBJ1-1	ASSPVRGPEAF
TRBV29-1	many	TRBJ1-2	SVEPLNYGYT
TRBV5-1	many	TRBJ1-1	ASSNLPLNTEAF
TRBV6-5	many	TRBJ1-1	ASSYLQTGGLNTEAF
TRBV6-5	many	TRBJ1-1	ASSYSMGGIKGTEAF
TRBV7-2	once	TRBJ2-2	ASSLAAGVATGELF
TRBV27	many	TRBJ2-4	ASSSLAAAKNIQY
TRBV2	many	TRBJ2-5	ASSGSGRETQY
TRBV27	many	TRBJ1-5	ASSLTGAYSNQPQH
TRBV5-4	many	TRBJ1-2	ASSLGGETGRGYT
TRBV7-9	many	TRBJ2-7	ASSIWTGDGQY